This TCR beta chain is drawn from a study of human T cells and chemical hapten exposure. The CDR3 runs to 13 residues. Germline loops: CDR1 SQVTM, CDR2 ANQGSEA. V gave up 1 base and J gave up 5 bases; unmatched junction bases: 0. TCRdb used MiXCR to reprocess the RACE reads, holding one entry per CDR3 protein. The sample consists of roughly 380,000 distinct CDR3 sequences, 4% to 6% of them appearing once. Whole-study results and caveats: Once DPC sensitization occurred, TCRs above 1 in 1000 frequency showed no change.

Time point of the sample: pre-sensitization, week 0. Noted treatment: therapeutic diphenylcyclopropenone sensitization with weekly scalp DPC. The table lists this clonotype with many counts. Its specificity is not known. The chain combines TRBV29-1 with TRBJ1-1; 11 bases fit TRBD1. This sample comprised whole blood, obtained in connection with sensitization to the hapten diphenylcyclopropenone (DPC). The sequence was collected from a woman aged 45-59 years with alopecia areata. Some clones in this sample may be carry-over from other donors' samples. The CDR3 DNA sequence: TGCAGCGTTGAAGGGGACAGGGGGACTGAAGCTTTCTTT. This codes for CSVEGDRGTEAFF.